Each of the 14 T cell receptor beta chains below was sequenced from the same sample in a study of a mutant IDH1 vaccine in newly diagnosed glioma. No antigen is known for these receptors. Time point in this sample: week 47, end of study. Topical imiquimod accompanied each vaccine dose, which consisted of 300 ug of mutant IDH1 20-mer peptide. The data were produced by immunoSEQ multiplex PCR, yet TCRdb's version contains in-frame clones alone and is incomplete. The sample yields 25,000 to 35,000 clones, roughly 84% seen once. The source was PBMCs, collected from a glioma patient whose treatment included an IDH1 peptide vaccine. The receptors shown here come from a man aged 30 to 39 with glioma.

This chain joins TRBV7-2 and TRBJ1-2; D may be TRBD1 (5 bases). The length of the CDR3 is 14 residues. Germline CDR1 reads SGHTA; CDR2 reads FQGNSA. V was clipped by 3 bases and J by 0 bases, with 8 bases between them. CDR3 sequence: CASSFRDPNYGYTF. The CDR3 DNA follows: TGTGCCAGCAGCTTCAGGGACCCTAACTATGGCTACACCTTC.

CDR3 loop: CASSSLSSYNEQFF. The CDR3 DNA reads TGTGCCAGCTCCAGCCTGAGCTCCTACAATGAGCAGTTCTTC. V is TRBV2 and J is TRBJ2-1; D call uncertain. This CDR3 is built from 14 residues. CDR1 and CDR2 from the germline V gene are SNHLY and FYNNEI. Trimming left V 8 bases short and J 0 bases short, with 11 bases between.

This clone was detected once. V is TRBV14 and J is TRBJ2-7; D uncertain. V lost 0 bases and J 3 bases, leaving 6 bases between the germline ends. Germline V gives CDR1 SGHDN, CDR2 FVKESK. This CDR3 has 13 residues. CDR3 bases: TGTGCCAGCAGCCAAGATCTCTACTACGAGCAGTACTTC. It yields the protein CASSQDLYYEQYF.

The chain employs TRBV25-1 and TRBJ2-7; TRBD1 is a possible D gene (6 bases). Deletions cut 6 bases from V and 3 bases from J, with 9 bases between. The CDR3 runs to 12 residues. Germline CDR1 reads MGHDK; CDR2 reads SYGVNS. The CDR3 protein is CASRDRLYEQYF. The CDR3 DNA sequence: TGTGCCAGCAGGGACAGACTCTACGAGCAGTACTTC.

This chain links TRBV29-1 with TRBJ1-1; no reliable D call. The V end was cut by 0 bases, the J end by 10 bases, with 6 bases between. CDR1 and CDR2 from the germline V gene are SQVTM and ANQGSEA. The CDR3 is 10 residues long. CDR3 residues: CSVEDRTAFF. DNA of the CDR3: TGCAGCGTTGAAGACAGGACAGCTTTCTTT.

This clone is medium-sized within its sample. J is TRBJ1-5 and V is TRBV6-6, with D possibly TRBD1 on 6 matching bases. The V and J ends lost 7 bases and 2 bases respectively, with 15 bases between them. CDR3 size: 15 residues. Germline V gene sequence: CDR1 MNHNY, CDR2 SVGAGI (reference sequence). CDR3 sequence (DNA): TGTGCCAGCACCTTAGACAGGAACGGCAATCAGCCCCAGCATTTT. Translated, it gives CASTLDRNGNQPQHF.

This clone was observed a handful of times. The rearrangement joins TRBV30 to TRBJ2-2; D ambiguous. V was cut by 2 bases and J by 2 bases, with 9 bases left in between. The CDR3 runs 14 residues. Germline CDR1 and CDR2: GTSNPN and SVGIG (reference sequence). In DNA, the CDR3 is TGTGCCTGGAGTTCCAGTCTCAACACCGGGGAGCTGTTTTTT. This gives the protein CAWSSSLNTGELFF.

V gene TRBV5-6 combines with J gene TRBJ2-3; 11 bases line up with TRBD2. The trim removed 2 bases at V and 5 bases at J, leaving 7 bases unmatched. Germline CDR1 is SGHDT and CDR2 is YYEEEE. The CDR3 has 16 amino acids. CDR3 in DNA: TGTGCCAGCAGCTTTGTAGCGGGAGGGAGTGGAGATACGCAGTATTTT. This codes for CASSFVAGGSGDTQYF.

The chain joins TRBV6-6 to TRBJ1-1; D ambiguous. Germline loops: CDR1 MNHNY, CDR2 SVGAGI (reference sequence). CDR3 size: 13 residues. V dropped 5 bases and J dropped 0 bases, with 7 bases sitting between them. CDR3 in amino acids: CASSHRMNTEAFF. The CDR3 DNA follows: TGTGCCAGCAGTCACCGAATGAACACTGAAGCTTTCTTT.

The V and J genes are TRBV10-3 and TRBJ1-1; D ambiguous. CDR1 is ENHRY, CDR2 SYGVKD, per germline. The CDR3 covers 11 residues. V shed 2 bases and J shed 7 bases, with 5 bases lying between them. The CDR3 is CAISETGEAFF. DNA of the CDR3: TGTGCCATCAGTGAGACGGGTGAAGCTTTCTTT.

V is TRBV28 and J is TRBJ1-3; D is undetermined. The CDR3 consists of 15 residues. The germline V gene has CDR1 MDHEN and CDR2 SYDVKM. Trimming took off 4 bases at V and 1 base at J, with 11 bases between the two ends. The CDR3 bases are TGTGCCAGCAGTTCCGGGGTGTTTTCTGGAAACACCATATATTTT. As protein: CASSSGVFSGNTIYF.

The chain uses TRBV30 and TRBJ1-4, with D perhaps matching TRBD1 (6 bases). The CDR3 spans 13 residues. Germline V gene data show CDR1 as GTSNPN and CDR2 as SVGIG (reference sequence). Trimming removed 3 bases from V and 3 bases from J, with 8 bases in between. The CDR3 loop is CAWREGANEKLFF. The CDR3 DNA sequence: TGTGCCTGGAGGGAGGGGGCTAATGAAAAACTGTTTTTT. Full variable domain (remainder filled in from reference TRBV30 and TRBJ1-4): SQTIHQWPATLVQPVGSPLSLECTVEGTSNPNLYWYRQAAGRGLQLLFYSVGIGQISSEVPQNLSASRPQDRQFILSSKKLLLSDSGFYLCAWREGANEKLFFGSGTQLSVL.

The chain employs TRBV5-6 and TRBJ1-4; D not resolved. This CDR3 region has 16 residues. The germline V gene encodes CDR1 SGHDT and CDR2 YYEEEE. V was clipped by 0 bases and J by 0 bases, with 9 bases between them. This CDR3 reads CASSLGRKATNEKLFF. The CDR3 DNA sequence: TGTGCCAGCAGCTTGGGGCGAAAAGCAACTAATGAAAAACTGTTTTTT.

A few counts support this clone. V gene TRBV5-5 combines with J gene TRBJ1-1; the D is unclear. This CDR3 is built from 13 residues. Trimming removed 2 bases from V and 1 base from J, with 6 bases in between. CDR1 is SGHKS, CDR2 YYEKEE, per germline (reference sequence). CDR3 sequence (DNA): TGTGCCAGCAGCTTTACAGCGAACACTGAAGCTTTCTTT. This translates into CASSFTANTEAFF.